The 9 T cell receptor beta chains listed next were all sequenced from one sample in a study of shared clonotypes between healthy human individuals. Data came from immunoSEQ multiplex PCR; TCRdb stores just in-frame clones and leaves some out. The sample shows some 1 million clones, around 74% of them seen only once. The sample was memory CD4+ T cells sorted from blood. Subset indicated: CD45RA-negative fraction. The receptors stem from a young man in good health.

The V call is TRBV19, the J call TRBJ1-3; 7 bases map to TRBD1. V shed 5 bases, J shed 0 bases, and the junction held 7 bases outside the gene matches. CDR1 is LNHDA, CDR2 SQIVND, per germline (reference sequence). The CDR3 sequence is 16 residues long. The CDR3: CASSDPGGNSGNTIYF. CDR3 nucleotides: TGTGCCAGTAGTGATCCAGGGGGGAACTCTGGAAACACCATATATTTT.

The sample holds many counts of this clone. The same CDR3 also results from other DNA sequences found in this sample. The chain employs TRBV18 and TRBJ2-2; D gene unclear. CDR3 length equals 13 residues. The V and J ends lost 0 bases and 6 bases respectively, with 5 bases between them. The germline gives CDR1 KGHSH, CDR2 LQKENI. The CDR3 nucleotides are TGTGCCAGCTCACCACCCTCGGCCGGGGAGCTGTTTTTT. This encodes CASSPPSAGELFF.

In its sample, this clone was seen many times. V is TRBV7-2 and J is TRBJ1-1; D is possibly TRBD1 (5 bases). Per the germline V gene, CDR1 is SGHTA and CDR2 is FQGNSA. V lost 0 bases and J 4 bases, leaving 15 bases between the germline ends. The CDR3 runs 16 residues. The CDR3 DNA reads TGTGCCAGCAGCTTAGCGTTTTGGGGACTTAGCACTGAAGCTTTCTTT. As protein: CASSLAFWGLSTEAFF.

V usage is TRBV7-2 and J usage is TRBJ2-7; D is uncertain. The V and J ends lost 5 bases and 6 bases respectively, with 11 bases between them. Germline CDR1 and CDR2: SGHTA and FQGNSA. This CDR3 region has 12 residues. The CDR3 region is CASSRPGLEQYF. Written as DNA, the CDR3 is TGTGCCAGCAGCCGACCGGGTCTCGAGCAGTACTTC.

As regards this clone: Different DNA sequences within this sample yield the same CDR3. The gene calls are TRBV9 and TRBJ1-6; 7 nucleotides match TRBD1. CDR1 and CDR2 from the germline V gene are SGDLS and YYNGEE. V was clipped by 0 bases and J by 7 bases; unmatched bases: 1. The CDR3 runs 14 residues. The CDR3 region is CASSVGQGNSPLHF. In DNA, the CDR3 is TGTGCCAGCAGCGTAGGACAGGGCAATTCACCCCTCCACTTT. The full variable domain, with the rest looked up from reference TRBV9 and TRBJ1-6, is DSGVTQTPKHLITATGQRVTLRCSPRSGDLSVYWYQQSLDQGLQFLIQYYNGEERAKGNILERFSAQQFPDLHSELNLSSLELGDSALYFCASSVGQGNSPLHFGNGTRLTVT.

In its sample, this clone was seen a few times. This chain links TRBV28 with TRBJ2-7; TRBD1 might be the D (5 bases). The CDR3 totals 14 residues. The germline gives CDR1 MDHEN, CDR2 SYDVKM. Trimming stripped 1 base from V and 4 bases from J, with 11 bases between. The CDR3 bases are TGTGCCAGCAGTTTATCGGCCACAGGATACGAGCAGTACTTC. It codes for CASSLSATGYEQYF.

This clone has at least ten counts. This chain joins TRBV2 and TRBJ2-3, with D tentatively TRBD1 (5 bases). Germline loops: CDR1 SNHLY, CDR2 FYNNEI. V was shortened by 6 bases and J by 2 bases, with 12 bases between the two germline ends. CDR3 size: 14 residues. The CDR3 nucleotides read TGTGCCAGCAGCCTAACAGGATTCACAGATACGCAGTATTTT. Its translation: CASSLTGFTDTQYF.

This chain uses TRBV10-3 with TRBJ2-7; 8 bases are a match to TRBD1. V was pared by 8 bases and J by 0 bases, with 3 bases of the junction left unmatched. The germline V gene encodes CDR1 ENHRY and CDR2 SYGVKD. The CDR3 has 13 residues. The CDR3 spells CAIGQGDSYEQYF. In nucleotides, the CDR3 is TGTGCCATCGGACAGGGAGACTCCTACGAGCAGTACTTC.

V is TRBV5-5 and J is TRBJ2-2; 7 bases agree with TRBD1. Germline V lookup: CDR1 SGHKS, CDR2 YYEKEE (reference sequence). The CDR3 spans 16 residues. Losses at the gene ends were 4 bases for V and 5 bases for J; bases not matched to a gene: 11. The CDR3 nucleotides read TGTGCCAGCAGCCCGGAAGACAGGGTTCGGACCGGGGAGCTGTTTTTT. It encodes CASSPEDRVRTGELFF.